These T cell receptor beta chains were read from a single sample in a study of cytomegalovirus exposure and HLA in healthy donors. The data were produced by immunoSEQ multiplex PCR, yet TCRdb's version contains in-frame clones alone and is incomplete. Counted here are under 150,000 clones, under 75% occurring once; the ten biggest clones make up less than 3%. The sequenced sample was PBMCs. Receptor source: a middle-aged woman in good health and CMV-seronegative. Each CDR3 is given with its conserved first and last residue. A D gene is named only where the DNA matches it firmly. Not all rows give a size; the values are once, few, many and, for expanded clones, a class.

J | V | D | size | DNA | CDR3
TRBJ2-5 | TRBV7-3 | TRBD1 | . | TGTGCCAGCAGCCGCCAAACAGGGGGGCAGGAGACCCAGTACTTC | CASSRQTGGQETQYF
TRBJ1-1 | TRBV18 | . | few | TGTGCCAGCTCAATAACTCAGGGGACTGAAGCTTTCTTT | CASSITQGTEAFF
TRBJ1-6 | TRBV5-1 | TRBD1 | . | TGCGCCAGCAGCCTGGCAGGGGGACGATATAATTCACCCCTCCACTTT | CASSLAGGRYNSPLHF
TRBJ1-1 | TRBV7-9 | TRBD1 | . | TGTGCCAGCAGCCGCGGACAGGGAGAAGCTTTCTTT | CASSRGQGEAFF
TRBJ1-3 | TRBV18 | . | . | TGTGCCAGCTCACCCCAGGGAGGATCTGGAAACACCATATATTTT | CASSPQGGSGNTIYF
TRBJ1-5 | TRBV11-2 | . | few | TGTGCCAGCAGCACCGAGGGGAGCGGGCAGCCCCAGCATTTT | CASSTEGSGQPQHF
TRBJ2-5 | TRBV18 | . | once | TGTGCCAGCTCGGCCGAGGGTTTCCAAGAGACCCAGTACTTC | CASSAEGFQETQYF
TRBJ2-7 | TRBV5-1 | TRBD1 | . | TGCGCCAGCAGCCCGGGGACTTTCGGGACAGGGGTCGAGCAGTACTTC | CASSPGTFGTGVEQYF
TRBJ1-2 | TRBV10-3 | TRBD1 | . | TGTGCCATCACCGCGACAGGGGGCGACTATGGCTACACCTTC | CAITATGGDYGYTF
TRBJ1-1 | TRBV6-5 | TRBD1 | few | TGTGCCAGCAGTTACTCGACAGGGTCGACTGAAGCTTTCTTT | CASSYSTGSTEAFF
TRBJ2-3 | TRBV6-4 | TRBD1 | few | TGTGCCAGCAGCAGACAGGGGTCAGATACGCAGTATTTT | CASSRQGSDTQYF
TRBJ1-2 | TRBV6-6 | . | . | TGTGCCAGCAGTTGGAGGGAGACGATGGGCTACACCTTC | CASSWRETMGYTF
TRBJ1-6 | TRBV7-2 | . | . | TGTGCCAGCAGCCCCATGTGGACACCCTATAATTCACCCCTCCACTTT | CASSPMWTPYNSPLHF
TRBJ1-5 | TRBV27 | . | . | TGTGCCAGCAGTTGGACGGGATTGGGCAATCAGCCCCAGCATTTT | CASSWTGLGNQPQHF
TRBJ1-1 | TRBV5-1 | . | . | TGCGCCAGCAGGGAGAACGCGGGCATGAACACTGAAGCTTTCTTT | CASRENAGMNTEAFF
TRBJ1-1 | TRBV30 | . | . | TGTGCCTGGAGCGAAAGACCGGCATCGGGGGCTTTCTTT | CAWSERPASGAFF
TRBJ2-7 | TRBV9 | . | few | TGTGCCAGCAGCGTGGACGGGACTCCCGGCGAGCAGTACTTC | CASSVDGTPGEQYF
TRBJ2-1 | TRBV19 | TRBD2 | . | TGTGCCATCGGACTAGCGGGGGCACAAGGGCAGTTCTTC | CAIGLAGAQGQFF
TRBJ1-2 | TRBV5-3 | . | . | TGTGCCAGAAGCTTGGACACCTATGGCTACACCTTC | CARSLDTYGYTF
TRBJ1-1 | TRBV5-1 | . | . | TGCGCCAGCAGCTTGGCGGCAGGGGACGGGAACACTGAAGCTTTCTTT | CASSLAAGDGNTEAFF
TRBJ1-2 | TRBV7-3 | . | few | TGTGCCAGCAGCGTCGGACAGCTTTTTAACTATGGCTACACCTTC | CASSVGQLFNYGYTF
TRBJ2-1 | TRBV19 | . | . | TGTGCCAGTAGTATCAAAGGACAGTCTTACAATGAGCAGTTCTTC | CASSIKGQSYNEQFF